Included here is one T cell receptor (beta chain) sequence, with context. What it binds is not known. Here immunoSEQ multiplex PCR was the method, and the copy in TCRdb shows in-frame clones only, minus some. Of fewer than 15,000 clones listed, approximately 80% are singletons. This record comes from a study of follicular helper T cells after annual influenza vaccination. Study-wide findings and caveats: Most later recoveries of Day 7 ICOS+CD38+ clones were ICOS-CD38- cTfh.

This CDR3 contains 18 residues. Germline CDR1 reads SGHAT; CDR2 reads FQNNGV. The germline V and J ends were trimmed by 3 bases and 0 bases, with 18 bases remaining between them. The time point here: 2015-2016 season, pre-vaccination. Adults were given seasonal inactivated influenza vaccine, and blood CD4 subsets were sorted before and after vaccination. Sequencing was performed on CXCR5- memory CD4+ T cells sorted from blood, taken on the day of influenza vaccination. The TCR comes from an adult who received the influenza vaccine. The J gene is TRBJ2-1, the V gene TRBV11-2; D possibly corresponds to TRBD1 (6 bases). The CDR3 loop is CASSFGYPGQSSYNEQFF. DNA for the CDR3: TGTGCCAGCAGCTTCGGATATCCGGGACAAAGCTCCTACAATGAGCAGTTCTTC.